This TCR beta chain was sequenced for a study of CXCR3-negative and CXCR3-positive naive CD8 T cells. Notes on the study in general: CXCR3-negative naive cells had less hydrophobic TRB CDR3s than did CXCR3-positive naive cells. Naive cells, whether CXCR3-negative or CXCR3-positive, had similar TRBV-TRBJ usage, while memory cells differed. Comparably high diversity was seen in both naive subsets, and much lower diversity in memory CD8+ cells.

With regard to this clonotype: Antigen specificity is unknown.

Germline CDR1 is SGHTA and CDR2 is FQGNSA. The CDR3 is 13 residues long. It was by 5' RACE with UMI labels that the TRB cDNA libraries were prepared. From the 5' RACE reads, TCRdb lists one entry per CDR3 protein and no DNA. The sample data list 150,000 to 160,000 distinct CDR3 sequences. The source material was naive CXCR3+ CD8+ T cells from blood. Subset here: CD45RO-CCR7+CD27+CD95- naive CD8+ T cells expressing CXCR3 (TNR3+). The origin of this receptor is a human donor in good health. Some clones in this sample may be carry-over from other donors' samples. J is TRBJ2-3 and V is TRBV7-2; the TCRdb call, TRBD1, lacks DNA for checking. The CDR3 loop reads CASSFPGANTQYF.